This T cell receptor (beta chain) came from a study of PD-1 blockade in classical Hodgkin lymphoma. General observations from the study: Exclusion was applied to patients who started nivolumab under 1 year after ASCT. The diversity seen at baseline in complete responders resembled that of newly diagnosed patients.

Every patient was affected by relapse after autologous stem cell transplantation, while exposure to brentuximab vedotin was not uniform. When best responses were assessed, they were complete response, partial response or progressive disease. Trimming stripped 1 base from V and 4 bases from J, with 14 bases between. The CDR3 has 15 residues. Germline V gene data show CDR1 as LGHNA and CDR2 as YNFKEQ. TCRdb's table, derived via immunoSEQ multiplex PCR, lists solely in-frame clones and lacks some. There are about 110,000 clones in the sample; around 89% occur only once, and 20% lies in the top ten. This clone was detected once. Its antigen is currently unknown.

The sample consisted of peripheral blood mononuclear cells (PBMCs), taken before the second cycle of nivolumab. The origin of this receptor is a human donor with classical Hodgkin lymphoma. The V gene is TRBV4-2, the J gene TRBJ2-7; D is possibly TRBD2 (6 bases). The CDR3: CASSQAKGGPYEQYF. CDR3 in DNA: TGTGCCAGCAGCCAAGCAAAGGGAGGACCTTACGAGCAGTACTTC.